Following are 14 T cell receptor beta chains from one sample sequenced in a study of blood T cell repertoires in COVID-19. Sequenced by immunoSEQ multiplex PCR; TCRdb stores in-frame clones only, minus some. The sample has 200,000 to 250,000 clones, 75% to 90% seen once; the top ten hold 5.2%. Sequenced material: peripheral blood. The source of these receptors is a woman in her seventies with COVID-19, enrolled during active disease.

This chain links TRBV12-3 or TRBV12-4 with TRBJ2-7; 7 bases fit TRBD2. The CDR3 has 13 amino acids. With V trimmed by 6 bases and J by 5 bases, 7 bases remained unmatched. The CDR3 DNA follows: TGTGCCAGCAGCCCGGGGAGGGATCACGAGCAGTACTTC. Residues: CASSPGRDHEQYF.

The V call is TRBV5-8, the J call TRBJ1-3, with TRBD1 identical over 8 bases. CDR1 is SGHTS, CDR2 YDEGEE, per germline. This CDR3 region has 16 residues. The trim removed 4 bases at V and 4 bases at J, leaving 10 bases unmatched. This CDR3 reads CASSTGQALAGNTIYF. CDR3 nucleotides: TGTGCCAGCAGCACGGGACAGGCGCTGGCAGGAAACACCATATATTTT.

The J gene is TRBJ1-5, the V gene TRBV6-5; possibly TRBD1 for D (5 bases). Germline V gene data show CDR1 as MNHEY and CDR2 as SVGAGI. There are 15 residues in the CDR3. Between the trimmed V and J ends, which lost 4 bases and 2 bases, there was a span of 12 bases. In nucleotides, the CDR3 is TGTGCCAGCAGTTCAGGGAACATTGGCAATCAGCCCCAGCATTTT. Residues: CASSSGNIGNQPQHF.

V and J are TRBV5-1 and TRBJ2-5, with 13 bases lining up with TRBD2. This CDR3 has 16 amino acids. Looked up from germline, CDR1 is SGHRS and CDR2 is YFSETQ. After removal of 3 bases from V and 4 bases from J, the junction contained 6 bases not matched to a gene. CDR3 DNA: TGCGCCAGCAGCTCGGGACTAGCGGGGTGGGTAGAGACCCAGTACTTC. This encodes CASSSGLAGWVETQYF.

The chain links TRBV28 to TRBJ1-4; D gene unclear. CDR3 length: 13 residues. The germline V and J ends were trimmed by 2 bases and 3 bases, with 4 bases remaining between them. Germline values: CDR1 MDHEN, CDR2 SYDVKM. The CDR3 region is CASSLDSNEKLFF. CDR3 nucleotides: TGTGCCAGCAGTTTAGACTCTAATGAAAAACTGTTTTTT.

This clone was counted between two and nine times. The sample has other DNA sequences that encode this CDR3 too. The chain recombines TRBV5-6 with TRBJ1-2; 8 bases map to TRBD1. Losses at the gene ends were 4 bases for V and 8 bases for J; bases not matched to a gene: 7. CDR3 size: 13 residues. From germline, CDR1 is SGHDT and CDR2 YYEEEE. The CDR3 is CASSVTGGGGYTF. Written as DNA, the CDR3 is TGTGCCAGCAGCGTTACAGGGGGTGGAGGCTACACCTTC.

V gene TRBV6-6 combines with J gene TRBJ1-2; 7 bases fit TRBD1. J was trimmed by 1 base and V by 6 bases; bases with no gene match: 5. The CDR3 sequence is 14 residues long. Germline V CDR1 and CDR2: MNHNY, SVGAGI (reference sequence). The CDR3 sequence is CASSRRDSNYGYTF. In DNA form, the CDR3 reads TGTGCCAGCAGCCGGCGGGACAGTAACTATGGCTACACCTTC.

The rearrangement uses TRBV10-3 and TRBJ1-2, with TRBD1 matching over 8 bases. This CDR3 comprises 14 residues. Losses at the gene ends were 7 bases for V and 6 bases for J; bases not matched to a gene: 10. Looked up from germline, CDR1 is ENHRY and CDR2 is SYGVKD. CDR3: CAITNFQGADGYTF. In DNA form, the CDR3 reads TGTGCCATCACCAATTTTCAGGGGGCGGATGGCTACACCTTC.

V is TRBV5-1 and J is TRBJ2-7; a weak D match, TRBD2 (6 bases). The V gene lost 0 bases and the J gene lost 2 bases, with 9 bases spanning the gap. Germline V gene data show CDR1 as SGHRS and CDR2 as YFSETQ. The CDR3 spans 14 residues. CDR3 DNA sequence: TGCGCCAGCAGCTTGGAGGAGGGGCCCTACGAGCAGTACTTC. Its protein is CASSLEEGPYEQYF.

This clone was detected once. The chain employs TRBV3-1 (or the pseudogene TRBV3-2) and TRBJ2-7; 13 bases map to TRBD2. From germline, CDR1 is LGHDT and CDR2 YNNKEL (reference sequence). After removal of 4 bases from V and 2 bases from J, the junction contained 8 bases not matched to a gene. This CDR3 has 17 amino acids. The CDR3 sequence is CASSLAGTSGVTYEQYF. Written as DNA, the CDR3 is TGTGCCAGCAGCCTAGCCGGGACTAGCGGGGTTACCTACGAGCAGTACTTC.

The chain combines TRBV19 with TRBJ1-1; D may be TRBD1 (5 bases). V shed 5 bases and J shed 0 bases, with 13 bases lying between them. The CDR3 is 15 residues long. Germline V CDR1 and CDR2: LNHDA, SQIVND (reference sequence). CDR3 DNA sequence: TGTGCCAGTAGTGTTGGCAGGGCGATGAACACTGAAGCTTTCTTT. Translation gives CASSVGRAMNTEAFF.

J is TRBJ2-7 and V is TRBV29-1; 7 bases map to TRBD1. Trimming took 6 bases from V and 3 from J; bases not matched to a gene: 17. Germline loops: CDR1 SQVTM, CDR2 ANQGSEA. The CDR3 has 16 residues. The CDR3 loop is CSVEEQGIRGDYEQYF. The CDR3 DNA follows: TGCAGCGTCGAGGAACAGGGGATCAGGGGCGACTACGAGCAGTACTTC.

V is TRBV30 and J is TRBJ2-7, with D perhaps assigned TRBD1 or TRBD2 (5 bases each). The CDR3 is 16 residues long. Germline V gene lookup returns CDR1 GTSNPN and CDR2 SVGIG (reference sequence). The V end lost 8 bases, the J end lost 6 bases, and 29 bases lay between the germline ends. CDR3 DNA sequence: TGTGCCGGTGGAGGCACGGACATGAACCCCTATCGCGAGCAGTACTTC. The encoded protein is CAGGGTDMNPYREQYF.

The rearrangement uses TRBV25-1 and TRBJ1-5; a possible D gene is TRBD1 (5 bases). The CDR3 totals 12 residues. Trimming took off 4 bases at V and 7 bases at J, with 8 bases between the two ends. Germline loops: CDR1 MGHDK, CDR2 SYGVNS. The CDR3 region has the DNA TGTGCCAGCAGTGCGAAGGGGCAGCCCCAGCATTTT. It yields the protein CASSAKGQPQHF.